The TCR beta chain under discussion was sequenced for a study of radiotherapy plus CTLA-4 blockade in lung cancer. Study-wide background: Objective responses were seen in under 20% of patients, disease control in around 30%. Study-level results: How blood T cell clones changed early, along with interferon-beta, reportedly forecast response best.

This table comes from immunoSEQ multiplex PCR, and its TCRdb copy is limited to in-frame clones, with some not included. The sample contains around 82,000 clones, approximately 80% of which appear only once. Focal radiation was given together with CTLA-4 blockade (ipilimumab) to patients with chemo-refractory metastatic non-small-cell lung cancer. Remarks on this clone: As yet, its antigen is unknown.

This TCR derives from a human donor with non-small cell lung cancer who had stable disease on radiotherapy plus ipilimumab. The material sequenced was peripheral blood, taken from a patient treated with radiotherapy plus ipilimumab.

The CDR3 DNA follows: TGTGCCTGGATCCCGACAGGGCGCCACGGGAATCAGCCCCAGCATTTT. The encoded protein is CAWIPTGRHGNQPQHF. The chain links TRBV30 to TRBJ1-5, with TRBD1 matching over 7 bases. Trimming removed 4 bases from V and 4 bases from J; junction bases left unmatched: 13. Germline V gene lookup returns CDR1 GTSNPN and CDR2 SVGIG (reference sequence). This CDR3 comprises 16 residues.